A single sample is the source of the 21 T cell receptor beta chains below, sequenced in a study of T-cell memory formation after mild COVID-19. From the 5' RACE reads, TCRdb called clonotypes with MiXCR, one entry per CDR3 protein. The sample records about 560,000 distinct CDR3 sequences, 17% being singletons. Specimen: PBMCs or a T cell subset sorted from them (not recorded which). These receptors originate from an adult woman who had mild COVID-19 (a few samples of this study predate the infection). Cell type and time point are not known.

This chain uses TRBV20-1 with TRBJ2-3, with 14 bases fitting TRBD2. Losses at the gene ends were 5 bases for V and 4 bases for J; bases not matched to a gene: 5. CDR1 DFQATT and CDR2 SNEGSKA come from the germline V gene (reference sequence). The CDR3 is made up of 15 amino acids. The CDR3 loop is CSAGGLAGVSDTQYF. CDR3 nucleotides: TGCAGTGCTGGGGGACTAGCGGGAGTTTCAGATACGCAGTATTTT.

The table lists this clonotype with a few counts. This chain connects TRBV7-9 to TRBJ1-4; 7 bases align to TRBD1. CDR1 and CDR2 from the germline V gene are SEHNR and FQNEAQ (reference sequence). After removal of 0 bases from V and 8 bases from J, the junction contained 3 bases not matched to a gene. This CDR3 has 14 amino acids. Here the CDR3 DNA reads TGTGCCAGCAGCTTAGCCGGGGACAGCGAAAAACTGTTTTTT. Translating it yields CASSLAGDSEKLFF.

There are a few counts of this clonotype. The J gene is TRBJ2-2, the V gene TRBV7-3; 9 bases align to TRBD2. Germline V CDR1 and CDR2: SGHTA, FQGTGA. The CDR3 runs 16 residues. The V and J ends lost 1 base and 3 bases, in that order; junction bases with no gene match: 3. CDR3 DNA sequence: TGTGCCAGCAGCTTAAGCGGGAGGGAGGACACCGGGGAGCTGTTTTTT. Translated, it gives CASSLSGREDTGELFF.

This sequence joins TRBV12-3 or TRBV12-4 and TRBJ2-7; 9 bases are a match to TRBD2. Trimming removed 3 bases from V and 4 bases from J; junction bases left unmatched: 7. This CDR3 is 15 amino acids long. CDR3 bases: TGTGCCAGCAGTTTCGGAATAGCGGGAGCTTACGAGCAGTACTTC. Translating it yields CASSFGIAGAYEQYF.

This clonotype came up a few times. The chain couples TRBV5-1 to TRBJ2-7; possibly TRBD1 for D (7 bases). CDR1 SGHRS and CDR2 YFSETQ come from the germline V gene. CDR3 size: 14 residues. The V end lost 5 bases, the J end lost 3 bases, and 15 bases lay between the germline ends. Written as DNA, the CDR3 is TGCGCCAGCAGGGCTCAGGGGGGTTTCTACGAGCAGTACTTC. Its protein is CASRAQGGFYEQYF.

The chain has TRBV5-6 and TRBJ2-7; no definite D call. The CDR3 has 13 residues. Trimming stripped 2 bases from V and 4 bases from J, with 10 bases between. Germline lookup yields CDR1 SGHDT and CDR2 YYEEEE. CDR3 sequence (DNA): TGTGCCAGCAGCTTCAGAACCCATTACGAGCAGTACTTC. This translates into CASSFRTHYEQYF.

This clonotype was seen a handful of times. This chain links TRBV9 with TRBJ2-7; weak D call: TRBD1 (6 bases). Germline CDR1 SGDLS, CDR2 YYNGEE. This CDR3 spans 14 amino acids. Trimming pared 0 bases from V and 3 bases from J, leaving 10 bases between. The CDR3 loop reads CASSVGTGNYEQYF. The CDR3 bases are TGTGCCAGCAGCGTAGGTACAGGGAACTACGAGCAGTACTTC.

The table lists this clonotype with many counts. The chain couples TRBV4-2 to TRBJ2-2; TRBD2 matches 11 bases. Unmatched junction bases numbered 11, after V lost 4 bases and J lost 7 bases. Germline loops: CDR1 LGHNA, CDR2 YNFKEQ. The CDR3 consists of 17 residues. CDR3 in amino acids: CASSPATSGRGGGELFF. The CDR3 nucleotides are TGTGCCAGCAGCCCTGCTACTAGCGGGAGAGGTGGCGGGGAGCTGTTTTTT.

The chain has TRBV5-5 and TRBJ2-6, with D possibly being TRBD1 (6 bases). Trimming removed 3 bases from V and 0 bases from J, with 13 bases in between. Germline V gives CDR1 SGHKS, CDR2 YYEKEE (reference sequence). The CDR3 loop spans 17 amino acids. CDR3 residues: CASSSTGTSSGANVLTF. The CDR3 DNA is TGTGCCAGCAGCTCAACCGGGACAAGCTCTGGGGCCAACGTCCTGACTTTC. The complete variable domain, with remaining parts taken from reference TRBV5-5 and TRBJ2-6, reads DAGVTQSPTHLIKTRGQQVTLRCSPISGHKSVSWYQQVLGQGPQFIFQYYEKEERGRGNFPDRFSARQFPNYSSELNVNALLLGDSALYLCASSSTGTSSGANVLTFGAGSRLTVL.

This clonotype has more than one count but fewer than ten. The chain recombines TRBV11-2 with TRBJ2-7; D is undetermined. CDR3 length: 16 amino acids. The germline V gene encodes CDR1 SGHAT and CDR2 FQNNGV. Trimming took 1 base from V and 3 from J, leaving 16 bases between them. CDR3 bases: TGTGCCAGCAGCTTAGGGACGCGATGGCAGGTCTACGAGCAGTACTTC. Amino acids: CASSLGTRWQVYEQYF.

This rearrangement joins TRBV5-1 to TRBJ2-5; D gene uncertain. Germline V gene sequence: CDR1 SGHRS, CDR2 YFSETQ. CDR3 size: 14 residues. Trimming shortened V by 0 bases and J by 4 bases, and 10 bases separated the two germline ends. The CDR3 DNA is TGCGCCAGCAGCTTGGGTGATGTTAGAGAGACCCAGTACTTC. Amino acid sequence: CASSLGDVRETQYF.

The chain is built from TRBV12-3 or TRBV12-4 and TRBJ1-5, with 10 bases matching TRBD1. This CDR3 is 16 amino acids long. V shed 5 bases, J shed 5 bases, and the junction held 9 bases outside the gene matches. The CDR3 DNA sequence: TGTGCCAGCAGTCGCCGGGGGGGACAGGGGTATCAGCCCCAGCATTTT. It is translated as CASSRRGGQGYQPQHF.

This clonotype appeared a few times. The rearrangement joins TRBV20-1 to TRBJ2-3; TRBD2 aligns across 13 bases. The CDR3 sequence is 16 residues long. The germline V gene has CDR1 DFQATT and CDR2 SNEGSKA (reference sequence). Germline trimming cut 6 bases from V and 0 bases from J; bases unmatched to any gene: 6. The CDR3 spells CSALGLAGISTDTQYF. The CDR3 nucleotides are TGCAGTGCCCTGGGACTAGCGGGGATCAGCACAGATACGCAGTATTTT.

The CDR3 bases are TGCGCCAGCAGTGAAGAATTTAGGACAGCAAGCAATCAGCCCCAGCATTTT. It yields the protein CASSEEFRTASNQPQHF. This chain joins TRBV10-1 and TRBJ1-5; tentative D call: TRBD1 (6 bases). Germline assignment: CDR1 WNHNN and CDR2 SYGVQD (reference sequence). This CDR3 has 17 residues. Trimming took off 3 bases at V and 1 base at J, with 16 bases between the two ends.

This clonotype was counted a few times. The rearrangement uses TRBV29-1 and TRBJ2-1; 12 nucleotides agree with TRBD2. Per germline, CDR1 SQVTM and CDR2 ANQGSEA. The CDR3 extends over 16 amino acids. With 4 bases clipped from V and 7 bases from J, the junction kept 11 bases outside the gene matches. CDR3 sequence (DNA): TGCAGCGTTGGCATCGGACTAGCGGGAATATATAATGAGCAGTTCTTC. Translation: CSVGIGLAGIYNEQFF.

The chain is built from TRBV5-6 and TRBJ2-1; tentatively, D is TRBD2 (5 bases). Germline assignment: CDR1 SGHDT and CDR2 YYEEEE. The CDR3 runs to 14 residues. Between the trimmed V and J ends, which lost 1 base and 4 bases, there was a span of 9 bases. CDR3 amino acids: CASSLSGVYNEQFF. DNA for the CDR3: TGTGCCAGCAGCTTGTCCGGGGTTTACAATGAGCAGTTCTTC.

This clonotype has only a few counts. The V call is TRBV4-3, the J call TRBJ2-3; 16 bases are shared with TRBD2. Germline-derived CDR1 and CDR2 are LGHNA and YSLEER. The CDR3 runs to 19 residues. Trimming at V came to 0 bases and at J to 3 bases, leaving 6 bases not matched to a gene. CDR3: CASSQDDTGLAGGTDTQYF. CDR3 coding DNA: TGCGCCAGCAGCCAAGATGACACGGGACTAGCGGGAGGGACAGATACGCAGTATTTT.

This clonotype was observed a handful of times. The V and J genes are TRBV6-4 and TRBJ2-3; tentatively, D is TRBD1 (5 bases). The CDR3 extends over 14 amino acids. Trimming left V 2 bases short and J 3 bases short, with 9 bases between. CDR1 is MRHNA, CDR2 SNTAGT, per germline. The CDR3 spells CASSDKGRTDTQYF. For the CDR3, the DNA is TGTGCCAGCAGTGACAAGGGGCGGACAGATACGCAGTATTTT.

The chain has TRBV7-9 and TRBJ2-7; TRBD2 might be the D (7 bases). The CDR3 extends over 13 amino acids. The germline gives CDR1 SEHNR, CDR2 FQNEAQ (reference sequence). The V end lost 3 bases, the J end lost 5 bases, and 11 bases lay between the germline ends. CDR3 sequence: CASSFQGTNEQYF. CDR3 bases: TGTGCCAGCAGCTTTCAGGGGACTAACGAGCAGTACTTC.

This clonotype was counted a few times. The gene calls are TRBV29-1 and TRBJ2-7, with a possible D match to TRBD1 (5 bases). CDR3 length equals 14 residues. Per the germline V gene, CDR1 is SQVTM and CDR2 is ANQGSEA. Trimming shortened V by 3 bases and J by 2 bases, and 14 bases separated the two germline ends. The CDR3, as DNA: TGCAGCGTTGAGGACACGCAGCCTGCCTACGAGCAGTACTTC. Residues: CSVEDTQPAYEQYF.

The V gene is TRBV5-6, the J gene TRBJ1-2; D unresolved. V shed 1 base and J shed 1 base, with 8 bases lying between them. Germline V gene sequence: CDR1 SGHDT, CDR2 YYEEEE. The CDR3 sequence is 14 residues long. The CDR3 is CASSLRQVNYGYTF. CDR3 nucleotide sequence: TGTGCCAGCAGCTTGCGTCAGGTTAACTATGGCTACACCTTC.